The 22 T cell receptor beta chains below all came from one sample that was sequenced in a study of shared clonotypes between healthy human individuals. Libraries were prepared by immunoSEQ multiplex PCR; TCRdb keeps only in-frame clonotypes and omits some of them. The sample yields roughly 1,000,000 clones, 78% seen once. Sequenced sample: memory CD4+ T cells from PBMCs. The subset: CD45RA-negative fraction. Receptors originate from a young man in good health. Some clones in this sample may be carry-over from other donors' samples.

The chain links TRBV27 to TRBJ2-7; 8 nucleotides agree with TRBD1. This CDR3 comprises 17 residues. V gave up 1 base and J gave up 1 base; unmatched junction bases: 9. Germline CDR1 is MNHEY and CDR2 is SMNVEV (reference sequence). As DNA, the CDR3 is TGTGCCAGCAGTTTATATTTGAGACAGGGGAGATCCTACGAGCAGTACTTC. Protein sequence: CASSLYLRQGRSYEQYF.

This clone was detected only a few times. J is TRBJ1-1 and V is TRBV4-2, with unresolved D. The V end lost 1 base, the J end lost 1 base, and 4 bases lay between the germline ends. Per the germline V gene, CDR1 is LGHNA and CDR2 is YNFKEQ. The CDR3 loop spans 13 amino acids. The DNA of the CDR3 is TGTGCCAGCAGCCAAGGGTGGAACACTGAAGCTTTCTTT. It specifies CASSQGWNTEAFF.

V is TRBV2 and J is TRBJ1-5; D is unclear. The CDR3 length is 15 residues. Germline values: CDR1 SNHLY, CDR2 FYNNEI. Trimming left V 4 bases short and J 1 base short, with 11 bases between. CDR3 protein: CASSGNRLSNQPQHF. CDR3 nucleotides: TGTGCCAGCAGTGGGAACAGATTGAGCAATCAGCCCCAGCATTTT.

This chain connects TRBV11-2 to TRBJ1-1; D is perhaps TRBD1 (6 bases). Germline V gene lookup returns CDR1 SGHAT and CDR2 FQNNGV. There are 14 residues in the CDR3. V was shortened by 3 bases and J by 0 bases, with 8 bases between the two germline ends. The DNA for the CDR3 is TGTGCCAGCAGCTTGCAGGGGATGAACACTGAAGCTTTCTTT. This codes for CASSLQGMNTEAFF.

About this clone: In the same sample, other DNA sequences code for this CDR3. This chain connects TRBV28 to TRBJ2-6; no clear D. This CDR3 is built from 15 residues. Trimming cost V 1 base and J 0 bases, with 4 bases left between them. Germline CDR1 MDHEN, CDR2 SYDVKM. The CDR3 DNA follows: TGTGCCAGCAGTTTATTGGGCTCTGGGGCCAACGTCCTGACTTTC. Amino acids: CASSLLGSGANVLTF.

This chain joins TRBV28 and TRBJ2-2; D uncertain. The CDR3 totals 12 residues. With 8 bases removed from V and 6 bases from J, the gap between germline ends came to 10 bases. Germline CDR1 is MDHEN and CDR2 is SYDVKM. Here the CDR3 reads CASHSSSGELFF. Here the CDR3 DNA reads TGTGCCAGCCACTCAAGTTCCGGGGAGCTGTTTTTT.

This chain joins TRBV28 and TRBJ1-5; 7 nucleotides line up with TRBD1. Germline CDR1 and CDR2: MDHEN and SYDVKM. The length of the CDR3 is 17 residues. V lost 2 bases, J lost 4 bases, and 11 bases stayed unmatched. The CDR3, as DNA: TGTGCCAGCAGTTTACGTGGGACAGCGAGAACGAATCAGCCCCAGCATTTT. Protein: CASSLRGTARTNQPQHF.

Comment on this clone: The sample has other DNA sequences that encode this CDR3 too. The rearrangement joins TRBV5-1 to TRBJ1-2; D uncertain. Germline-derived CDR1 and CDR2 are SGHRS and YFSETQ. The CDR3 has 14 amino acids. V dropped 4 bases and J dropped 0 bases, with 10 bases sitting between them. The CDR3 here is CASSLAPANYGYTF. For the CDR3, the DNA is TGCGCCAGCAGCCTCGCGCCAGCTAACTATGGCTACACCTTC. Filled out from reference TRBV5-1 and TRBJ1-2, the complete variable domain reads KAGVTQTPRYLIKTRGQQVTLSCSPISGHRSVSWYQQTPGQGLQFLFEYFSETQRNKGNFPGRFSGRQFSNSRSEMNVSTLELGDSALYLCASSLAPANYGYTFGSGTRLTVV.

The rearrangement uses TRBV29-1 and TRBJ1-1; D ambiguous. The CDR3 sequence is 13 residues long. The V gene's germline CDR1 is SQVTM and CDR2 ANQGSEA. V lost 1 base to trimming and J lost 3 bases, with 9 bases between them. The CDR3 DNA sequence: TGCAGCGTTGAAGGGGGTAGGCACACTGAAGCTTTCTTT. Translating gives CSVEGGRHTEAFF.

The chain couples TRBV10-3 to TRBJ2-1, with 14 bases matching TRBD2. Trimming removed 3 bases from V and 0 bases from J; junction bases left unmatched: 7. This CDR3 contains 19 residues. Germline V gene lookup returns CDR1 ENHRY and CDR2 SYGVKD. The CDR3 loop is CAISDRTSGRTTSYNEQFF. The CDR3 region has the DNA TGTGCCATCAGTGACCGGACTAGCGGGAGGACCACCTCCTACAATGAGCAGTTCTTC.

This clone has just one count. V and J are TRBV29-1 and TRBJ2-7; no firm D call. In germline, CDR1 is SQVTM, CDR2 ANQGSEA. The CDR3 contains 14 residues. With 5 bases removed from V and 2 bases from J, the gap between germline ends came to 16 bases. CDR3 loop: CSVLPPGPAYEQYF. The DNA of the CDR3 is TGCAGCGTTTTGCCTCCCGGGCCCGCCTACGAGCAGTACTTC.

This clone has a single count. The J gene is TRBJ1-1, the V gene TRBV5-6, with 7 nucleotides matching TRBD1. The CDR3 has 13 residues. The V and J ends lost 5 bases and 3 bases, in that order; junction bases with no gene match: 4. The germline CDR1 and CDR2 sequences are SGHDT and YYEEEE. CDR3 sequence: CASRSRGDTEAFF. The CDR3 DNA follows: TGTGCCAGCAGGAGCAGGGGGGACACTGAAGCTTTCTTT.

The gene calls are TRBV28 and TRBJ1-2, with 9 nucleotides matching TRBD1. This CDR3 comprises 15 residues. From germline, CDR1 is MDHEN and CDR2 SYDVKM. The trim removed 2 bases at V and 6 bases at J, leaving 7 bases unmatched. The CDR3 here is CASSLHGTGFDGYTF. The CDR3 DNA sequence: TGTGCCAGCAGTTTACACGGGACAGGGTTTGATGGCTACACCTTC.

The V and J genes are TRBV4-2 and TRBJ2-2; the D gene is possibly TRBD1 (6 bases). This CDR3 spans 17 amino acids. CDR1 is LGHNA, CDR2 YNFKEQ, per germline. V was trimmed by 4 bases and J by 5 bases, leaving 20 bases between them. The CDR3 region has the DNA TGTGCCAGCAGCCCTAGAGAGGCAGGGGTTAGGACCGGGGAGCTGTTTTTT. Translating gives CASSPREAGVRTGELFF.

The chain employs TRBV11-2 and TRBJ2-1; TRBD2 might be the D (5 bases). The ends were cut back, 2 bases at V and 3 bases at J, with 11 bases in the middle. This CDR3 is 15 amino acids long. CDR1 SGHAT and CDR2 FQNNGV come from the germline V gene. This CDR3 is CASSLIGRDYNEQFF. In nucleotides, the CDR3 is TGTGCCAGCAGCTTAATAGGTCGGGACTACAATGAGCAGTTCTTC.

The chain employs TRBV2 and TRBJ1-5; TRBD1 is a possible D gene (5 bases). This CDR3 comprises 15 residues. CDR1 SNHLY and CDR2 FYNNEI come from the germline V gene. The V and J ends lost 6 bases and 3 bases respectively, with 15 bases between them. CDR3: CASSPEGIPNQPQHF. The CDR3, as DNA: TGTGCCAGCAGCCCGGAGGGGATCCCCAATCAGCCCCAGCATTTT. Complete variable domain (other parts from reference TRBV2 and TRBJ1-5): EPEVTQTPSHQVTQMGQEVILRCVPISNHLYFYWYRQILGQKVEFLVSFYNNEISEKSEIFDDQFSVERPDGSNFTLKIRSTKLEDSAMYFCASSPEGIPNQPQHFGDGTRLSIL.

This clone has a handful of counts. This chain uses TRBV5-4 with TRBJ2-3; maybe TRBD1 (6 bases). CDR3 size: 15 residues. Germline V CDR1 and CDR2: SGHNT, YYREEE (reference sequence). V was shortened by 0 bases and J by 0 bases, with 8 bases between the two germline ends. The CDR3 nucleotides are TGTGCCAGCAGCTTGGGGGGGCTTAGCACAGATACGCAGTATTTT. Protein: CASSLGGLSTDTQYF.

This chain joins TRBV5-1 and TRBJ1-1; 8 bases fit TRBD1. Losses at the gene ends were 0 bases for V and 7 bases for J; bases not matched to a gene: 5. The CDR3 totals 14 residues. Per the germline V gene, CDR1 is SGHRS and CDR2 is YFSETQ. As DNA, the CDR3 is TGCGCCAGCAGCTTGGACAGGGGGGACGGTGAAGCTTTCTTT. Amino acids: CASSLDRGDGEAFF.

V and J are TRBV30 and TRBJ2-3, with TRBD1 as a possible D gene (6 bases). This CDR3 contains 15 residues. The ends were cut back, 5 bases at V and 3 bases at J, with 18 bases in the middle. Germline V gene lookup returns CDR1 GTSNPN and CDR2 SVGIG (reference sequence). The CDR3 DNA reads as TGTGCCTGGGAACCCACAGGGCCGGGGACAGATACGCAGTATTTT. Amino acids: CAWEPTGPGTDTQYF.

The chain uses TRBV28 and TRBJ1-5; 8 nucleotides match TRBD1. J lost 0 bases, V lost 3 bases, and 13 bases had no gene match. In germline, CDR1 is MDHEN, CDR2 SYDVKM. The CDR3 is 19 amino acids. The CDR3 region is CASSFFPRTGPISNQPQHF. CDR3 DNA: TGTGCCAGCAGTTTTTTTCCGAGGACAGGGCCTATTAGCAATCAGCCCCAGCATTTT.

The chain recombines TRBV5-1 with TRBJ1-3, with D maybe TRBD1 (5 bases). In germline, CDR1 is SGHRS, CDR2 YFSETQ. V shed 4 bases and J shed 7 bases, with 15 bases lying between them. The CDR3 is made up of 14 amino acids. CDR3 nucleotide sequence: TGCGCCAGCAGCCCGGACATTCCGGCGAACACCATATATTTT. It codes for CASSPDIPANTIYF.

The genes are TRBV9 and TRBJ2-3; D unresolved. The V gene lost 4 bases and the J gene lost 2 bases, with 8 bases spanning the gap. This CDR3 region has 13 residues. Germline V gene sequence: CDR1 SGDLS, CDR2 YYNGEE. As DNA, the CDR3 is TGTGCCAGCAGCATGGATACCACAGATACGCAGTATTTT. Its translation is CASSMDTTDTQYF.